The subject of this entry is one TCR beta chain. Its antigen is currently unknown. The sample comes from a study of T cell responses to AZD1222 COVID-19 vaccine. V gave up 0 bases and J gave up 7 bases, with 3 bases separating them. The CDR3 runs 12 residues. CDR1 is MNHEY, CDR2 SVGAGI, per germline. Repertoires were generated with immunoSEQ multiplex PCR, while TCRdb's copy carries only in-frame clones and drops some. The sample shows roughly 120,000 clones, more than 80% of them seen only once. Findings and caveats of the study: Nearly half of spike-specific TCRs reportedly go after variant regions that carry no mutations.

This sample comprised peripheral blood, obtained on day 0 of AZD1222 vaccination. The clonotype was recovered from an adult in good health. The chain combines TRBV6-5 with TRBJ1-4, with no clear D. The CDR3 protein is CASSYSAEKLFF. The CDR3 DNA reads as TGTGCCAGCAGTTACTCTGCTGAAAAACTGTTTTTT.